The clone carrying this T cell receptor (beta chain) was seen only once. Its antigen remains unknown. This record comes from a study of Graves' ophthalmopathy and Graves' hyperthyroidism. Whole-study findings and limits: For separating ophthalmopathy from stable hyperthyroidism, a 13-signature model gave almost 90% sensitivity and approximately 80% specificity.

Germline V gene data show CDR1 as DFQATT and CDR2 as SNEGSKA (reference sequence). V lost 6 bases and J lost 2; bases outside the gene matches: 7. The CDR3 is 14 amino acids. TCR beta CDR3 regions were amplified from RNA transcripts. First-round RT-PCR relied on HTBI primers, and a second-round multiplex PCR came next. TCRdb analysed the multiplex PCR reads with MiXCR anew, one entry per CDR3 protein. The table has a few hundred thousand distinct CDR3 sequences, 35% to 45% seen once. The hyperthyroidism patients, aged 18 to 65, had been newly diagnosed, with under 2 months' duration. Lactation, pregnancy, uncontrolled infections and other autoimmune diseases were all grounds for excluding patients. Clinicians made diagnoses from clinical symptoms, serum thyroxine, TRAb, thyroid ultrasound and orbital computed tomography.

The specimen sequenced was peripheral blood or thyroid tissue (not recorded which). The TCR sequence derives from an adult man with Graves' hyperthyroidism. The V and J genes are TRBV20-1 and TRBJ2-1, with TRBD2 matching over 7 bases. CDR3 nucleotide sequence: TGCAGTGCCACCCCCGGGAGGCCCTACAATGAGCAGTTCTTC. The encoded protein is CSATPGRPYNEQFF.